Below, one T cell receptor (beta chain) is given with its context. The data were produced by immunoSEQ multiplex PCR, yet TCRdb's version contains in-frame clones alone and is incomplete. The sample includes some 150,000 clones, 80% to 90% of them seen just once. CDR1 and CDR2 from the germline V gene are SGHNT and YYREEE (reference sequence). The V gene lost 1 base and the J gene lost 3 bases, with 6 bases spanning the gap. CDR3 length: 13 residues. The entry originates in a study of blood T cell repertoires in COVID-19. The chain carries TRBV5-4 and TRBJ2-3; no clear D gene. The clonotype originates from a woman aged 40 to 50 with acute or convalescent COVID-19. The specimen sequenced was peripheral blood. The CDR3 DNA sequence: TGTGCCAGCAGCTTGTGGCAGACAGATACGCAGTATTTT. Its protein is CASSLWQTDTQYF.